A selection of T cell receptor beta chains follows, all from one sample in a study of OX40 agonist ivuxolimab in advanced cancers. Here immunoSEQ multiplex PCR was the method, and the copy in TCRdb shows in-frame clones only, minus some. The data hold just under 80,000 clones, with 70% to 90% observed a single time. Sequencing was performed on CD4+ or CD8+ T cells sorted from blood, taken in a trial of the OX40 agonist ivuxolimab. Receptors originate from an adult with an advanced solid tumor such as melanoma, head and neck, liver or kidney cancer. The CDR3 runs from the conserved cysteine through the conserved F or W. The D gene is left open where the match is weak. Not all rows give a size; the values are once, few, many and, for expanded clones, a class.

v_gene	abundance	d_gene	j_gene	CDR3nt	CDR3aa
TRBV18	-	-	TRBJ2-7	TGTGCCAGCTCACCACTTGGGAACGAGCAGTACTTC	CASSPLGNEQYF
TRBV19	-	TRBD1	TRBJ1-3	TGTGCCAGTAGTATAGACCCACTTGCCGGGACAGGGAGAAACACCATATATTTT	CASSIDPLAGTGRNTIYF
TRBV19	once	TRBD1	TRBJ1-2	TGTGCCAGTAGTATTGGACAGGGGAACTATGGCTACACCTTC	CASSIGQGNYGYTF
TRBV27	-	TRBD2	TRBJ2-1	TGTGCCAGCAGTCCCTCGGGACTAGCGGGAGTAGGTGGAAATGAGCAGTTCTTC	CASSPSGLAGVGGNEQFF
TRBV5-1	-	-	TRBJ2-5	TGCGCCAGCAGCTGGGACTGGAGGGAGACCCAGTACTTC	CASSWDWRETQYF
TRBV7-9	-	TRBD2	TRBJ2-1	TGTGCCAGCAGCTCGGGGCGGGGACTAAAAGATTGGAATGAGCAGTTCTTC	CASSSGRGLKDWNEQFF
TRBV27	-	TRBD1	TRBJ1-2	TGTGCCAGCAGTTTACGACAGGGCTATGGCTACACCTTC	CASSLRQGYGYTF
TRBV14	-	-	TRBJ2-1	TGTGCCAGCAGCCAATCTTCACTTAGACCTTACAATGAGCAGTTCTTC	CASSQSSLRPYNEQFF
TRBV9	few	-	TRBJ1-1	TGTGCCAGCAGCGACCGCGGGACTTCGAACACTGAAGCTTTCTTT	CASSDRGTSNTEAFF
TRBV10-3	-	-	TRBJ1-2	TGTGCCATCAGGGTCCAGGGGCAATTTGAGAATGGCTACACCTTC	CAIRVQGQFENGYTF
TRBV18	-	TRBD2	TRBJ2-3	TGTGCCAGCTCACCACAACGGGAGGCTAGCACAGATACGCAGTATTTT	CASSPQREASTDTQYF
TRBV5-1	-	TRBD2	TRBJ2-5	TGCGCCAGCAGCTGGGGGGGTTATGGAGAGACCCAGTACTTC	CASSWGGYGETQYF
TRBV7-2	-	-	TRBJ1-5	TGTGCCAGCAGCCGGTCCAGCCCCAATCAGCCCCAGCATTTT	CASSRSSPNQPQHF
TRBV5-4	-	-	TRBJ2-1	TGTGCCAGCAGCTTGGCTGGCCGCGGCCCCCATGAGCAGTTCTTC	CASSLAGRGPHEQFF
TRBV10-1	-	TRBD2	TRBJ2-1	TGCGCCAGCAGTGATCAGCGGGGATCCTACAATGAGCAGTTCTTC	CASSDQRGSYNEQFF
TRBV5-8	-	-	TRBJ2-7	TGTGCCAGCAGCTCGAGGGGATTCGAGCAGTACTTC	CASSSRGFEQYF
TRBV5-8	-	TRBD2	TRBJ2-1	TGTGCCAGCAGCTTACCGGGACTAGCGAATCTTGAGCAGTTCTTC	CASSLPGLANLEQFF
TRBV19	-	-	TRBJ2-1	TGTGCCAGTACCTCCCGCCCATGGGGTCAGGGTGAGCAGTTCTTC	CASTSRPWGQGEQFF
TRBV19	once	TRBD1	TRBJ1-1	TGTGCCAGTAGTAATCAGGGGGCAGGCACTGAAGCTTTCTTT	CASSNQGAGTEAFF
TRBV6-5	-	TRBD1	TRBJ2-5	TGTGCCAGCAGTTACCTTGGGACAGGCCAAGAGACCCAGTACTTC	CASSYLGTGQETQYF
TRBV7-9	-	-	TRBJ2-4	TGTGCCAGCAGCTTACTGACTACCCAAAACATTCAGTACTTC	CASSLLTTQNIQYF
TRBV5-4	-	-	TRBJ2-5	TGTGCCAGCAGCTTGGTCGTTTCGCACGGAACAGAGACCCAGTACTTC	CASSLVVSHGTETQYF
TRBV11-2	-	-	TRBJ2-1	TGTGCCAGCAGCTCTACCGGACCCACCGGCGGTGAGCAGTTCTTC	CASSSTGPTGGEQFF
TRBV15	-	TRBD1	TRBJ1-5	TGTGCCACCAGCAGACTTAGGGGGACAGACGATAGCAATCAGCCCCAGCATTTT	CATSRLRGTDDSNQPQHF
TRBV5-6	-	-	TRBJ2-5	TGTGCCAGCAGCCCGTACAACCGACAGAGGGAGACCCAGTACTTC	CASSPYNRQRETQYF
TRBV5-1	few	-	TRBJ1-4	TGCGCCAGCAGCCCCGAAGGGGGACGGAGAAATGAAAAACTGTTTTTT	CASSPEGGRRNEKLFF
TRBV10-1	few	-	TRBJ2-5	TGCGCCAGCAGTCCTAGACTCGAGGGGGCCCAGTACTTC	CASSPRLEGAQYF
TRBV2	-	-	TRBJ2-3	TGTGCCAGCCAATTATCGGTGTGGAAGGACGCACAGACAGATACGCAGTATTTT	CASQLSVWKDAQTDTQYF
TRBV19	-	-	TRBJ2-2	TGTGCCAGTCGCGAAGGGAGTGGTACCGGGGAGCTGTTTTTT	CASREGSGTGELFF
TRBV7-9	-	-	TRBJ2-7	TGTGCCAGCAGCAACCGGGACACCATCTACGAGCAGTACTTC	CASSNRDTIYEQYF
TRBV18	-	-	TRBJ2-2	TGTGCCAGCTCACCATGGACAGTGAACACCGGGGAGCTGTTTTTT	CASSPWTVNTGELFF
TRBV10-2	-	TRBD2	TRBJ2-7	TGCGCCAGCAGTGTAATGCGGGAGGGCCACGAGCAGTACTTC	CASSVMREGHEQYF
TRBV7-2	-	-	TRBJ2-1	TGTGCCAGCAGCGGGGGCGGGGGACTCTTTTCTATCTTC	CASSGGGGLFSIF
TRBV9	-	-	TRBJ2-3	TGTGCCAGCAGCGCAAGGTTACTAGGGGATACGCAGTATTTT	CASSARLLGDTQYF
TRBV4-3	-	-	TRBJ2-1	TGCGCCAGCAGCCGAGACGCGGCTTCCTACAATGAGCAGTTCTTC	CASSRDAASYNEQFF
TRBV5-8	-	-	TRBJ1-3	TGTGCCAGCACCCCTCCTATAAGGCTCTCTGGAAACACCATATATTTT	CASTPPIRLSGNTIYF
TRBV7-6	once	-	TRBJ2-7	TGTGCCAGCAGCTTTTTAGGGGGGGAGCAGTACTTC	CASSFLGGEQYF
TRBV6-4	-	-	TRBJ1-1	TGTGCCAGCAGTGACTCGATGAACACTGAAGCTTTCTTT	CASSDSMNTEAFF
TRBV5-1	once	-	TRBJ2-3	TGCGCCAGCTGGCTTGGGGGTACAACAAGACCTCAGGATACGCAGTATTTT	CASWLGGTTRPQDTQYF
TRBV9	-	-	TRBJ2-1	TGTGCCAGCAGCCTCCGGACTTTCAGCTCCTACAATGAGCAGTTCTTC	CASSLRTFSSYNEQFF
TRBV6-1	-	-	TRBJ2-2	TGTGCCAGCAGGAGAGAGACCGGGGTCTCTGGGGAGCTGTTTTTT	CASRRETGVSGELFF
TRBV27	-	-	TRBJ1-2	TGTGCCAGCAGATTTACAGCCGGGACCGGTGGCTACACCTTC	CASRFTAGTGGYTF
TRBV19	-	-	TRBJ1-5	TGTGCCAGTACCGTCACTGGGACACCCTTTAGCAATCAGCCCCAGCATTTT	CASTVTGTPFSNQPQHF
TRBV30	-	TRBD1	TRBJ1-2	TGTGCCTGGAGTGCAGCCGGGACAGGGCGTTATGGCTACACCTTC	CAWSAAGTGRYGYTF
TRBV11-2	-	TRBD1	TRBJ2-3	TGTGCCAGCAGCTTAGCCGGGACAGGGTCGATAGATACGCAGTATTTT	CASSLAGTGSIDTQYF
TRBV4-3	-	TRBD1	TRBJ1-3	TGCGCCAGCAGCCAAGTCACAGGGGGGGACTCTGGAAACACCATATATTTT	CASSQVTGGDSGNTIYF
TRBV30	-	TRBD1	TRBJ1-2	TGTGCCTGGAAAAGACAGGGGAGAAACTATGGCTACACCTTC	CAWKRQGRNYGYTF
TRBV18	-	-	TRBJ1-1	TGTGCCAGCTCGCAGGACAGTAACACTGAAGCTTTCTTT	CASSQDSNTEAFF
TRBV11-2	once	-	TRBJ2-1	TGTGCCAGCAGCTTATACGCTTTAAGCGTTGGGAATGAGCAGTTCTTC	CASSLYALSVGNEQFF
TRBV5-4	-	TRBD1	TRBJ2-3	TGTGCCAGCAGCTTGGTCGCGGGACAGGGCGACACAGATACGCAGTATTTT	CASSLVAGQGDTDTQYF
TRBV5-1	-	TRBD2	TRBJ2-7	TGCGCCAGCAGCTTGGAGTCTAGCGGGAGGGGTGACGAGCAGTACTTC	CASSLESSGRGDEQYF
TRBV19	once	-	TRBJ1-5	TGTGCCAGTAGGAACAAAAGCAATCAGCCCCAGCATTTT	CASRNKSNQPQHF
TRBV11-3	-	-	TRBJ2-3	TGTGCCAGCAGCTTAAGGGAACCTAGCACAGATACGCAGTATTTT	CASSLREPSTDTQYF
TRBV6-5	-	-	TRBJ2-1	TGTGCCAGCAGTTACTCGGGAAGTAGGAATGAGCAGTTCTTC	CASSYSGSRNEQFF
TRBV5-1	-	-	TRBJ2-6	TGCGCCAGCAGCTTGTCCGTCTCTGGGGCCAACGTCCTGACTTTC	CASSLSVSGANVLTF
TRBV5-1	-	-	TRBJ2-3	TGCGCCAGCAGCTTGGGGGGTAGCACAGATACGCAGTATTTT	CASSLGGSTDTQYF